These 10 T cell receptor beta chains originate from one sample sequenced in a study of CD8 T cells in ankylosing spondylitis. TCRdb re-derived calls from the 5' RACE reads in MiXCR, one entry per CDR3 protein. Of roughly 120,000 distinct CDR3 sequences in the sample, over 6% were seen once. Sequencing was done on a sample of blood, either unsorted or a sorted T cell fraction (not recorded which). The receptors originated from a male donor with ankylosing spondylitis or in good health (not recorded which).

J is TRBJ2-2 and V is TRBV20-1, with TRBD2 as a possible D gene (5 bases). V was cut by 6 bases and J by 6 bases, with 11 bases left in between. Germline V gives CDR1 DFQATT, CDR2 SNEGSKA (reference sequence). The CDR3 is 12 amino acids. CDR3 loop: CSAEVYSGELFF. CDR3 nucleotides: TGCAGTGCGGAGGTCTATTCCGGGGAGCTGTTTTTT.

This clonotype has a count of ten or more. The rearrangement links TRBV7-8 to TRBJ2-1, with D uncertain. Germline V lookup: CDR1 SGHVS, CDR2 FQNEAQ. This CDR3 has 13 amino acids. V was shortened by 7 bases and J by 7 bases, with 14 bases between the two germline ends. The DNA for the CDR3 is TGTGCCAGCACAACCCGGACGGAGAATGAGCAGTTCTTC. It translates to CASTTRTENEQFF.

This clonotype was counted many times. The chain links TRBV2 to TRBJ2-1, with TRBD1 identical over 7 bases. The ends lost 6 bases at V and 0 bases at J; junction bases unmatched: 11. CDR3 length equals 17 residues. Germline assignment: CDR1 SNHLY and CDR2 FYNNEI. The DNA for the CDR3 is TGTGCCAGCAGGGACCCCACAGGGGCAGGCTCCTACAATGAGCAGTTCTTC. Its protein is CASRDPTGAGSYNEQFF. Full variable domain (outside the CDR3, taken from reference TRBV2 and TRBJ2-1): EPEVTQTPSHQVTQMGQEVILRCVPISNHLYFYWYRQILGQKVEFLVSFYNNEISEKSEIFDDQFSVERPDGSNFTLKIRSTKLEDSAMYFCASRDPTGAGSYNEQFFGPGTRLTVL.

This clonotype was counted only a few times. V and J are TRBV7-6 and TRBJ2-3, with 9 positions matching TRBD2. V gave up 5 bases and J gave up 0 bases; unmatched junction bases: 9. The germline gives CDR1 SGHVS, CDR2 FNYEAQ. The CDR3 has 17 amino acids. The CDR3 DNA follows: TGTGCCAGCAGCGCCGGACGACTAGCGGCTAGCACAGATACGCAGTATTTT. Encoded protein: CASSAGRLAASTDTQYF.

This clonotype showed up many times. The chain joins TRBV6-5 to TRBJ2-3; D is uncertain. The CDR3 is 17 residues long. CDR1 is MNHEY, CDR2 SVGAGI, per germline. Trimming left V 0 bases short and J 2 bases short, with 15 bases between. CDR3: CASSYSPWEANTDTQYF. CDR3 nucleotide sequence: TGTGCCAGCAGTTACTCACCATGGGAAGCAAACACAGATACGCAGTATTTT.

This clonotype has ten or more counts. The chain couples TRBV20-1 to TRBJ2-5, with D unresolved. CDR1 DFQATT and CDR2 SNEGSKA come from the germline V gene (reference sequence). The CDR3 is 17 residues long. Between the trimmed V and J ends, which lost 0 bases and 0 bases, there was a span of 17 bases. CDR3 nucleotides: TGCAGTGCTAGAGACGCCCTCGAGCACCTACACCAAGAGACCCAGTACTTC. Protein: CSARDALEHLHQETQYF.

Many counts were recorded for this clonotype. This chain links TRBV28 with TRBJ1-5; maybe TRBD1 (5 bases). Per germline, CDR1 MDHEN and CDR2 SYDVKM. The CDR3 covers 10 residues. Trimming cost V 8 bases and J 7 bases, with 6 bases left between them. CDR3 region: CASGGQPQHF. DNA of the CDR3: TGTGCCAGCGGGGGGCAGCCCCAGCATTTT.

This clonotype has ten or more counts. The genes are TRBV5-1 and TRBJ2-7, with D possibly TRBD1 on 6 matching bases. CDR3 length equals 16 residues. From germline, CDR1 is SGHRS and CDR2 YFSETQ. Trimming took 4 bases from V and 0 from J, leaving 17 bases between them. The CDR3 spells CASSRWGQGSSYEQYF. CDR3 coding DNA: TGCGCCAGCAGCCGATGGGGGCAGGGAAGCTCCTACGAGCAGTACTTC.

Ten or more counts support this clonotype. The rearrangement joins TRBV5-1 to TRBJ1-4, with a possible D match to TRBD1 (6 bases). The CDR3 contains 15 residues. Trimming shortened V by 0 bases and J by 5 bases, and 11 bases separated the two germline ends. Germline V gives CDR1 SGHRS, CDR2 YFSETQ. The CDR3: CASSLGQGPNEKLFF. CDR3 nucleotide sequence: TGCGCCAGCAGCTTGGGGCAGGGGCCGAATGAAAAACTGTTTTTT.

This clonotype came up many times. The V and J genes are TRBV7-9 and TRBJ2-1, with D tentatively TRBD2 (6 bases). Trimming took off 6 bases at V and 7 bases at J, with 19 bases between the two ends. The CDR3 sequence is 15 residues long. Germline V lookup: CDR1 SEHNR, CDR2 FQNEAQ (reference sequence). CDR3 DNA sequence: TGTGCCAGCAGTGAAGGGGCTAGCAGCGGGAATGAGCAGTTCTTC. Amino acids: CASSEGASSGNEQFF.